This T cell receptor beta chain comes out of a study of T-cell memory formation after mild COVID-19 listed by TCRdb under 2021. Context from the whole study: TCR sequence clusters from the two donors were largely donor specific. In a couple of donors, T-cell clones that expanded and contracted after mild COVID-19 were followed by sequencing TCRalpha and TCRbeta repertoires longitudinally. The cohort was made up of two young adult volunteers, one female and one male, who were previously healthy. Points the paper makes about the study in general: Some responding clones were detected in pre-infection memory, which suggested that pre-existing cross-reactive memory T cells had joined the SARS-CoV-2 response. SARS-CoV-2 specificity of the second-wave clones peaking on day 37 was not confirmed. From day 15 to 85, contracting clones showed balanced CD4/CD8 phenotypes, whereas a second wave of clones that expanded from day 15 to 37 leaned towards CD4+. Only a couple of mild cases were covered by the study, and larger cohorts that include severe cases with pre-infection samples were considered necessary. Contracting CD4+ clones were located mainly in the CM and EM memory subsets, whereas CD8+ clones were found to be enriched in EMRA.

TCRdb names Illumina NovaSeq 6000 as the instrument used. cDNA libraries for TCRalpha and TCRbeta were prepared by 5'RACE using constant-segment primers, with sample barcodes and unique molecular identifiers added. RNA was extracted from every sample with Trizol reagent. Libraries were amplified in two PCR steps, with a second sample barcode and Illumina TruSeq adapters added in the second step. The libraries were sequenced on an Illumina NovaSeq using 2 x 150 bp paired-end reads. The paper's processing steps were these. Reads were demultiplexed and collapsed into UMI-guided consensus sequences with migec v1.2.7. Using mixcr v2.1.11, UMI consensuses were aligned to TRA and TRB V and J templates and then assembled into clonotypes. Clonotypes were classified as expanded or contracted when called significant by both edgeR and NoisET, with noise models trained on biological replicates. For edgeR calls, a false discovery rate-adjusted p below 0.01 and a log2 fold-change threshold of 1 were applied. As an exploratory analysis of dynamics, max-normalized trajectories of the 1000 most abundant clonotypes were examined by PCA with hierarchical clustering. Separately sequenced CD4+ and CD8+ repertoires were used to assign a CD4 or CD8 phenotype to each responding clone. TCRdb reanalyzed the raw reads on its own, using fastp at Q25 for trimming and MiXCR for clone calling, and kept in-frame beta chains. A single entry per CDR3 protein holds the most common genes and DNA from its merged rows. Clone size and V and J calls follow TCRdb, not the original study. The sample table holds under 300,000 distinct CDR3 sequences, of which around a tenth were seen once. The top ten clonotypes cover roughly 21% of the sample.

The CDR3 runs 15 residues from the cysteine to the phenylalanine. Here the CDR3 DNA is all that survives: 45 bases in frame from base 1. The junction shows trimming of 6 bases on V and 0 bases on J, plus 12 bases between the germline ends. Reading the germline V gene gives CDR1 MDHEN and CDR2 SYDVKM. PBMCs were isolated by Ficoll-Paque density gradient centrifugation. This clonotype has more than one count but fewer than ten. The antigen it binds to is not known. No qualities accompany the bases; no much larger clone lies one base away. This receptor was taken from a man between 18 and 35 years old who had mild COVID-19 (a few samples of this study predate the infection). The sample titles of this study are shuffled in the database, so cell type and time point are left out; the donor was told from shared clones. The V gene is TRBV28 and the J gene is TRBJ1-3, with the D gene call left open. Input material: PBMCs or a T cell subset sorted from them (not recorded which). The DNA sequence is TGTGCCAGCAGGTTTGGAAGACTCTCTGGAAACACCATATATTTT. This translates into CASRFGRLSGNTIYF.